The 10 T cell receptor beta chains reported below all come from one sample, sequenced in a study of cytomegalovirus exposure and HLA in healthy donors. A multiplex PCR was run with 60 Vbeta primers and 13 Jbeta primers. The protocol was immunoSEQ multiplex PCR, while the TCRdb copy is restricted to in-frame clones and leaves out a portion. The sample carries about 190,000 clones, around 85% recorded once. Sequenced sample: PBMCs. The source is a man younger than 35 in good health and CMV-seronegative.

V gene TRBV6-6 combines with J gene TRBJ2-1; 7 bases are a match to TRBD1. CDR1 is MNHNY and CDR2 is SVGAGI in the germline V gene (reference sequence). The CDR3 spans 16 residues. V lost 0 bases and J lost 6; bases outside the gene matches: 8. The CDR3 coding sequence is TGTGCCAGCAGTTACTCTGCACAGGGGTCTCCCAATGAGCAGTTCTTC. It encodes CASSYSAQGSPNEQFF.

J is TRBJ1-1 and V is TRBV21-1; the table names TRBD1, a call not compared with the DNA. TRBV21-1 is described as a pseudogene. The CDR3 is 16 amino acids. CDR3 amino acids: CASSRKQGEGTTEAFF. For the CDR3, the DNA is TGTGCCAGCAGCAGGAAGCAGGGGGAAGGAACCACTGAAGCTTTCTTT.

The CDR3 DNA reads as TGTGCCAGCAGCTTAACACCGGGTACCAACACCGGGGAGCTGTTTTTT. This gives the protein CASSLTPGTNTGELFF. The rearrangement links TRBV7-3 to TRBJ2-2; no definite D call. This CDR3 comprises 16 residues. Trimming cost V 0 bases and J 2 bases, with 10 bases left between them. Per the germline V gene, CDR1 is SGHTA and CDR2 is FQGTGA.

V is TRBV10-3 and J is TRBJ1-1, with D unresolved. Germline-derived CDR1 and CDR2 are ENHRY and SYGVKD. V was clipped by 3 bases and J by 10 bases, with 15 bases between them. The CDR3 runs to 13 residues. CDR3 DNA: TGTGCCATCAGTGATTCTGAGGGCGCGACAGCTTTCTTT. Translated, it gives CAISDSEGATAFF.

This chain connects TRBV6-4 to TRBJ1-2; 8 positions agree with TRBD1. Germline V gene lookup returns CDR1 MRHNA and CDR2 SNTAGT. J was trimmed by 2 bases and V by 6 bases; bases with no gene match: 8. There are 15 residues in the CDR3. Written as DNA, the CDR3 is TGTGCCAGCAGGCCGGGGACAGGTCTAAACTATGGCTACACCTTC. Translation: CASRPGTGLNYGYTF.

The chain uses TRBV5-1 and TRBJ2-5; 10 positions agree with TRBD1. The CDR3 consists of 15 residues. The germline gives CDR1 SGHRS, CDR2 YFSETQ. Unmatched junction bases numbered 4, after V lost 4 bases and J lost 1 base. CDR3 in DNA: TGCGCCAGCAGCCTGACAGGGGGCATCCAAGAGACCCAGTACTTC. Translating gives CASSLTGGIQETQYF.

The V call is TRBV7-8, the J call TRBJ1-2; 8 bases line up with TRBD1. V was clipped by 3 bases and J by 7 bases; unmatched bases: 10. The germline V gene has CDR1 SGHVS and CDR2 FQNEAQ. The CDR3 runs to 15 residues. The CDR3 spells CASSFFGTGDFGYTF. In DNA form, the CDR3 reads TGTGCCAGCAGCTTTTTCGGGACAGGAGATTTTGGCTACACCTTC.

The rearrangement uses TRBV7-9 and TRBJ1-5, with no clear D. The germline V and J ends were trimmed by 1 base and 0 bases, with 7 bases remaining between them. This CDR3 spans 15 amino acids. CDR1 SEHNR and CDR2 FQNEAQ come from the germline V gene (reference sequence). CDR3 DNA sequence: TGTGCCAGCAGCTTAGGCAGTCATAGCAATCAGCCCCAGCATTTT. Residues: CASSLGSHSNQPQHF.

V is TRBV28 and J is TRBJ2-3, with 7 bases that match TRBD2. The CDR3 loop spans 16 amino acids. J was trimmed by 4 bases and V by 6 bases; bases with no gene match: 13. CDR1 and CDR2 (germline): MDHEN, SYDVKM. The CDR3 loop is CASSPGGSGKPDTQYF. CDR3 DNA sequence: TGTGCCAGCAGCCCCGGGGGAAGCGGGAAGCCAGATACGCAGTATTTT.

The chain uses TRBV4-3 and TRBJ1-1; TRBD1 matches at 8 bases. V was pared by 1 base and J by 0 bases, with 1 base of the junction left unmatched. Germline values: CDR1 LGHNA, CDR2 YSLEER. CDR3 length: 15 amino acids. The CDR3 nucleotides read TGCGCCAGCAGCCAAGCGGACAGGGTGAACACTGAAGCTTTCTTT. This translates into CASSQADRVNTEAFF.